This record looks at one TCR beta chain sequence and its context. Original handling: It was from reference gene primer amplification that nucleated cell counts were estimated. Sequencing was performed with immunoSEQ multiplex PCR; in TCRdb, only in-frame clones are kept and a portion is missing. V and J calls and clone size are copied from that table; D and trimming were computed from the DNA. The repertoire consists of around 30,000 clones, with roughly three quarters occurring once and the leading ten covering 16%. Trimming pared 1 base from V and 2 bases from J, leaving 7 bases between. The CDR3 contains 14 residues. Germline lookup yields CDR1 SGHVS and CDR2 FQNEAQ. This entry is derived from a study of blood T cell repertoires in COVID-19. About the study: Sources were T cells, B-cell-depleted T cells, or PBMCs; the material itself was cDNA or gDNA.

The clonotype originates from a human donor in a cohort sampled during active COVID-19. The sequencing sample was made of peripheral blood. V and J are TRBV7-8 and TRBJ2-3, with no clear D. In DNA, the CDR3 is TGTGCCAGCAGCTTAGGGCGGATCACAGATACGCAGTATTTT. Translated, it gives CASSLGRITDTQYF.